This T cell receptor (beta chain) appears in the sequencing data of a study of OX40 agonist ivuxolimab in advanced cancers. Study summary: Ivuxolimab, an agonist antibody against OX40 (CD134), was given to patients. Cancers in dose escalation were hepatocellular, melanoma, renal cell and head and neck. The dose-escalation cohort was approximately 84% male, with a mean age of 60 years, ranging about 23 to 79.

Sequencing was performed with immunoSEQ multiplex PCR; in TCRdb, only in-frame clones are kept and a portion is missing. The table lists around 21,000 clones, roughly 83% of them singletons. With 0 bases removed from V and 3 bases from J, the gap between germline ends came to 9 bases. Germline V lookup: CDR1 SGHNT, CDR2 YYREEE (reference sequence). The CDR3 totals 14 residues. Comments on this clone: Its specificity is not known.

Study-wide findings and caveats: Partial responders at 0.1-3.0 mg/kg had among the lowest clonal expansion.

This TCR was sampled from an adult with an advanced solid tumor such as melanoma, head and neck, liver or kidney cancer. This chain connects TRBV5-4 to TRBJ2-5; D not resolved. The sequences come from CD4+ or CD8+ T cells sorted from blood, collected in a trial of the OX40 agonist ivuxolimab. The CDR3 DNA is TGTGCCAGCAGCTTGGAGCGCCGCAAAGAGACCCAGTACTTC. It encodes CASSLERRKETQYF.